This entry lists 32 T cell receptor beta chains sequenced from one sample in a study of identical twins (dated by TCRdb to the mid-2010s). The library was obtained by 5' RACE. Sequencing was performed on an Illumina HiSeq 2000. Using fastp at Q25 and MiXCR, TCRdb reprocessed the public reads and kept productive beta chains. Merged by CDR3 protein, the rows form single entries marked with the most common genes and DNA. In this sample the table shows 500,000 to 650,000 distinct CDR3 sequences, approximately 20% of which occur a single time. The ten largest clones capture around 0.47% of the sample. These data were likewise used in another study, on yellow fever vaccine responses in identical twins.

Material for sequencing was CD4+ T cells sorted from blood. These receptor sequences come from a woman aged 18 to 35 in good health.

The CDR3 coding sequence is TGTGCCAGTAGCCTCCGGGGTAGCGGGAGTGAACATTACAATGAGCAGTTCTTC. Translation gives CASSLRGSGSEHYNEQFF. The genes are TRBV19 and TRBJ2-1; 9 bases fit TRBD2. The ends lost 6 bases at V and 4 bases at J; junction bases unmatched: 16. The CDR3 sequence is 18 residues long. The germline V gene encodes CDR1 LNHDA and CDR2 SQIVND (reference sequence).

The rearrangement joins TRBV11-2 to TRBJ2-7; the match to TRBD1 covers 8 bases. With 5 bases clipped from V and 4 bases from J, the junction kept 7 bases outside the gene matches. This CDR3 contains 14 residues. Germline loops: CDR1 SGHAT, CDR2 FQNNGV. This chain's CDR3 is CASSQGTGPYEQYF. CDR3 bases: TGTGCCAGCAGCCAAGGGACAGGCCCGTACGAGCAGTACTTC.

This clonotype was observed a few times. The rearrangement uses TRBV9 and TRBJ2-3; 8 bases are shared with TRBD2. V shed 5 bases, J shed 6 bases, and the junction held 8 bases outside the gene matches. CDR1 is SGDLS and CDR2 is YYNGEE in the germline V gene. This CDR3 is 14 amino acids long. The CDR3 loop reads CASRGTRSLDTQYF. For the CDR3, the DNA is TGTGCCAGCAGGGGGACTAGAAGTCTGGATACGCAGTATTTT.

This clonotype was seen at least ten times. The chain is built from TRBV18 and TRBJ2-7; D remains unclear. V dropped 8 bases and J dropped 3 bases, with 8 bases sitting between them. Per germline, CDR1 KGHSH and CDR2 LQKENI. The CDR3 length is 11 residues. This chain's CDR3 is CASSPDYEQYF. In DNA, the CDR3 is TGTGCCAGCAGCCCCGACTACGAGCAGTACTTC.

This clonotype was seen only a few times. The chain is built from TRBV28 and TRBJ2-2; 10 nucleotides align to TRBD2. The CDR3 loop spans 19 amino acids. Germline assignment: CDR1 MDHEN and CDR2 SYDVKM. Trimming at V came to 1 base and at J to 4 bases, leaving 12 bases not matched to a gene. Here the CDR3 reads CASSLFIWSGTSVTGELFF. CDR3 nucleotide sequence: TGTGCCAGCAGTTTATTCATATGGTCCGGGACTAGCGTCACCGGGGAGCTGTTTTTT.

Here the CDR3 reads CASSSGQGANYGYTF. As DNA, the CDR3 is TGTGCCAGCAGCTCTGGACAGGGAGCTAACTATGGCTACACCTTC. The rearrangement joins TRBV5-6 to TRBJ1-2; 8 positions agree with TRBD1. CDR3 length: 15 amino acids. Germline assignment: CDR1 SGHDT and CDR2 YYEEEE. Trimming cost V 3 bases and J 0 bases; bases outside gene matches: 4.

The V gene is TRBV7-9, the J gene TRBJ2-2, with D hard to call. Germline assignment: CDR1 SEHNR and CDR2 FQNEAQ (reference sequence). V was clipped by 3 bases and J by 3 bases, with 11 bases between them. The CDR3 is made up of 15 amino acids. CDR3 in DNA: TGTGCCAGCAGCTTGGCGGTAGGATACACCGGGGAGCTGTTTTTT. It codes for CASSLAVGYTGELFF.

The chain couples TRBV5-1 to TRBJ2-7; 8 nucleotides agree with TRBD2. Trimming at V came to 3 bases and at J to 2 bases, leaving 4 bases not matched to a gene. Germline CDR1 reads SGHRS; CDR2 reads YFSETQ. The length of the CDR3 is 14 residues. CDR3 sequence: CASSSAGETYEQYF. CDR3 coding DNA: TGCGCCAGCAGCTCAGCGGGAGAAACCTACGAGCAGTACTTC.

This chain joins TRBV10-3 and TRBJ2-7; D may be TRBD2 (5 bases). The V gene's germline CDR1 is ENHRY and CDR2 SYGVKD. This CDR3 is 14 amino acids long. Deletions cut 0 bases from V and 2 bases from J, with 8 bases between. The DNA of the CDR3 is TGTGCCATCAGTGAGTCGAAACTAGCCTACGAGCAGTACTTC. Translating it yields CAISESKLAYEQYF.

This clonotype has just a few counts. CDR3 coding DNA: TGTGCCAGCAGTGAATCAGTAAACAGAGAGACCCAGTACTTC. Protein product: CASSESVNRETQYF. The chain carries TRBV25-1 and TRBJ2-5; D gene uncertain. From germline, CDR1 is MGHDK and CDR2 SYGVNS. Trimming pared 1 base from V and 4 bases from J, leaving 10 bases between. The CDR3 is 14 residues long.

The J gene is TRBJ2-2, the V gene TRBV2, with D perhaps TRBD1 (6 bases). This CDR3 comprises 16 residues. The V end was cut by 7 bases, the J end by 4 bases, with 19 bases between. Germline V gives CDR1 SNHLY, CDR2 FYNNEI. The CDR3 sequence: CASTPEVSRGTGELFF. CDR3 nucleotides: TGTGCCAGCACCCCCGAGGTGTCCAGGGGCACCGGGGAGCTGTTTTTT.

The rearrangement links TRBV28 to TRBJ2-7; unclear D gene. V was pared by 5 bases and J by 2 bases, with 13 bases between. The CDR3 has 14 amino acids. Germline-derived CDR1 and CDR2 are MDHEN and SYDVKM. CDR3 protein: CASSPQHTTYEQYV. DNA for the CDR3: TGTGCCAGCAGTCCCCAGCACACCACCTACGAGCAGTACGTC.

V and J are TRBV10-3 and TRBJ2-2; 8 bases line up with TRBD2. Germline V lookup: CDR1 ENHRY, CDR2 SYGVKD. The CDR3 sequence is 14 residues long. Trimming took 6 bases from V and 5 from J; bases not matched to a gene: 5. The CDR3 reads CAISPAGVTGELFF. CDR3 bases: TGTGCCATCAGCCCAGCGGGAGTGACCGGGGAGCTGTTTTTT.

This clonotype has more than one count but fewer than ten. The gene calls are TRBV5-1 and TRBJ2-7; no clear D. The V and J ends lost 1 base and 3 bases respectively, with 11 bases between them. Germline V lookup: CDR1 SGHRS, CDR2 YFSETQ. CDR3 length equals 14 residues. In DNA, the CDR3 is TGCGCCAGCAGCTTGAGTGGTACCAACTACGAGCAGTACTTC. This encodes CASSLSGTNYEQYF.

J is TRBJ2-5 and V is TRBV25-1; a possible D gene is TRBD2 (5 bases). CDR3 length: 15 amino acids. The ends were cut back, 3 bases at V and 4 bases at J, with 15 bases in the middle. Per germline, CDR1 MGHDK and CDR2 SYGVNS. This CDR3 reads CASSDIQLRGETQYF. As DNA, the CDR3 is TGTGCCAGCAGTGATATCCAGCTTCGGGGAGAGACCCAGTACTTC.

This clonotype was counted only a few times. This chain uses TRBV20-1 with TRBJ2-2, with 7 bases fitting TRBD1. Trimming cost V 4 bases and J 4 bases; bases outside gene matches: 6. Germline CDR1 and CDR2: DFQATT and SNEGSKA (reference sequence). The length of the CDR3 is 14 residues. DNA of the CDR3: TGCAGTGCTACCCAGGGGGTGGTCACCGGGGAGCTGTTTTTT. This codes for CSATQGVVTGELFF.

The rearrangement uses TRBV5-1 and TRBJ2-1; a possible D gene is TRBD2 (6 bases). Germline V lookup: CDR1 SGHRS, CDR2 YFSETQ. The CDR3 contains 14 residues. V lost 3 bases and J lost 9, with 16 bases in between. The CDR3, as DNA: TGCGCCAGCAGCTCGGAGGGGCCAAGGGGTGAGCAGTTCTTC. Protein product: CASSSEGPRGEQFF.

This clonotype occurred a few times. The rearrangement joins TRBV5-1 to TRBJ2-4; 10 nucleotides line up with TRBD1. V dropped 4 bases and J dropped 5; count of bases not matched to a gene: 6. The CDR3 is 15 residues long. Germline CDR1 is SGHRS and CDR2 is YFSETQ. The chain's CDR3 is CASSMTGGVENIQYF. CDR3 DNA: TGCGCCAGCAGCATGACAGGGGGCGTCGAAAACATTCAGTACTTC.

The chain combines TRBV3-1 with TRBJ2-5, with a weak D call TRBD2 (7 bases). V gave up 4 bases and J gave up 5 bases, with 17 bases separating them. The CDR3 totals 15 residues. Germline V gene data show CDR1 as LGHDT and CDR2 as YNNKEL (reference sequence). CDR3 protein: CASSRPPGGVETQYF. The DNA for the CDR3 is TGTGCCAGCAGCCGGCCCCCGGGGGGCGTGGAGACCCAGTACTTC.

The chain couples TRBV11-1 to TRBJ1-2; 8 bases fit TRBD1. Germline-derived CDR1 and CDR2 are SGHAT and FQDESV (reference sequence). With V trimmed by 5 bases and J by 3 bases, 5 bases remained unmatched. The CDR3 runs 14 residues. The CDR3 DNA is TGTGCCAGCAGCGATGGGACAGGACACTATGGCTACACCTTC. Protein sequence: CASSDGTGHYGYTF.

The V and J genes are TRBV28 and TRBJ2-7; no clear D gene. The CDR3 length is 13 residues. V was trimmed by 6 bases and J by 3 bases, leaving 12 bases between them. Germline V lookup: CDR1 MDHEN, CDR2 SYDVKM. CDR3: CASSPRRGYEQYV. The CDR3 DNA reads TGTGCCAGCAGCCCCCGGCGTGGCTACGAGCAGTACGTC.

This clonotype was seen only a few times. This rearrangement joins TRBV12-3 or TRBV12-4 to TRBJ2-2; 13 nucleotides agree with TRBD2. The CDR3 consists of 16 residues. Losses at the gene ends were 10 bases for V and 3 bases for J; bases not matched to a gene: 8. The CDR3 sequence: CATRTSGSRDTGELFF. CDR3 sequence (DNA): TGTGCCACCAGGACTAGCGGGAGTCGCGACACCGGGGAGCTGTTTTTT.

This clonotype turned up a few times. The chain carries TRBV24-1 and TRBJ2-2; tentative D call: TRBD2 (6 bases). Germline V gives CDR1 KGHDR, CDR2 SFDVKD. V was cut by 0 bases and J by 0 bases, with 10 bases left in between. The CDR3 is made up of 17 amino acids. CDR3: CATSDLVGDSNTGELFF. The CDR3 coding sequence is TGTGCCACCAGTGATTTGGTGGGGGACTCGAACACCGGGGAGCTGTTTTTT.

This clonotype was found a few times. This chain joins TRBV10-2 and TRBJ2-4, with D unresolved. This CDR3 is built from 15 residues. Germline loops: CDR1 WSHSY, CDR2 SAAADI. V was clipped by 10 bases and J by 0 bases, with 16 bases between them. The CDR3, as DNA: TGCGCCACTAGGAGAAGCGACCAAGCCAAAAACATTCAGTACTTC. It is translated as CATRRSDQAKNIQYF.

This clonotype was observed many times. This rearrangement joins TRBV5-1 to TRBJ1-2; weak D call: TRBD1 (6 bases). Germline assignment: CDR1 SGHRS and CDR2 YFSETQ. This CDR3 spans 13 amino acids. V lost 4 bases, J lost 1 base, and 8 bases lay in between. The CDR3 loop is CASSEGVNYGYTF. The CDR3 DNA reads TGCGCCAGCAGCGAGGGGGTTAACTATGGCTACACCTTC.

In this sample, this clonotype turned up a few times. The chain has TRBV9 and TRBJ2-5; D is perhaps TRBD1 or TRBD2 (6 bases each). The CDR3 length is 15 residues. In germline, CDR1 is SGDLS, CDR2 YYNGEE. Trimming removed 1 base from V and 5 bases from J, with 15 bases in between. The CDR3 is CASSVNPGAGETQYF. The CDR3, as DNA: TGTGCCAGCAGCGTAAACCCGGGGGCAGGGGAGACCCAGTACTTC.

This clonotype was counted only a few times. The chain has TRBV5-4 and TRBJ1-5; 7 bases are a match to TRBD1. Germline assignment: CDR1 SGHNT and CDR2 YYREEE (reference sequence). The CDR3 has 13 residues. Germline trimming cut 3 bases from V and 5 bases from J; bases unmatched to any gene: 2. The CDR3, as DNA: TGTGCCAGCAGCTCGGGACAGTATCAGCCCCAGCATTTT. This sequence encodes CASSSGQYQPQHF.

The chain recombines TRBV7-9 with TRBJ2-7; 8 positions agree with TRBD2. Germline V gene sequence: CDR1 SEHNR, CDR2 FQNEAQ (reference sequence). CDR3 length: 17 residues. With 5 bases clipped from V and 4 bases from J, the junction kept 16 bases outside the gene matches. The CDR3 DNA reads as TGTGCCAGCAGCCCCCCAGGTGGATCAGCGGGGGAATACGAGCAGTACTTC. It translates to CASSPPGGSAGEYEQYF.

This chain connects TRBV18 to TRBJ2-1, with D possibly being TRBD1 (6 bases). V dropped 1 base and J dropped 5 bases, with 12 bases sitting between them. Germline CDR1 is KGHSH and CDR2 is LQKENI. The CDR3 has 15 amino acids. CDR3 loop: CASSPLQGRNNEQFF. CDR3 in DNA: TGTGCCAGCTCACCACTTCAGGGGCGCAACAATGAGCAGTTCTTC.

V and J are TRBV3-1 and TRBJ1-2; no clear D. Trimming shortened V by 3 bases and J by 5 bases, and 25 bases separated the two germline ends. CDR3 size: 18 residues. The germline V gene encodes CDR1 LGHDT and CDR2 YNNKEL (reference sequence). CDR3 loop: CASSQHSPVGPVLYGYTF. As DNA, the CDR3 is TGTGCCAGCAGCCAGCATAGCCCCGTCGGGCCGGTCCTATATGGCTACACCTTC.

The chain carries TRBV9 and TRBJ2-2; 10 bases are a match to TRBD2. The CDR3 has 15 amino acids. Germline V gene data show CDR1 as SGDLS and CDR2 as YYNGEE. Losses at the gene ends were 3 bases for V and 5 bases for J; bases not matched to a gene: 4. CDR3: CASSASGSFTGELFF. The CDR3 DNA sequence: TGTGCCAGCAGCGCTAGCGGGAGTTTTACCGGGGAGCTGTTTTTT. Looking up the rest from reference TRBV9 and TRBJ2-2 gives the full variable domain: DSGVTQTPKHLITATGQRVTLRCSPRSGDLSVYWYQQSLDQGLQFLIQYYNGEERAKGNILERFSAQQFPDLHSELNLSSLELGDSALYFCASSASGSFTGELFFGEGSRLTVL.

The rearrangement links TRBV15 to TRBJ2-3; unclear D gene. This CDR3 has 16 amino acids. Germline V gene data show CDR1 as LNHNV and CDR2 as YYDKDF (reference sequence). V lost 0 bases and J lost 0, with 10 bases in between. CDR3 residues: CATSRDYGLSTDTQYF. The CDR3 nucleotides are TGTGCCACCAGCAGAGATTATGGGCTTAGCACAGATACGCAGTATTTT.